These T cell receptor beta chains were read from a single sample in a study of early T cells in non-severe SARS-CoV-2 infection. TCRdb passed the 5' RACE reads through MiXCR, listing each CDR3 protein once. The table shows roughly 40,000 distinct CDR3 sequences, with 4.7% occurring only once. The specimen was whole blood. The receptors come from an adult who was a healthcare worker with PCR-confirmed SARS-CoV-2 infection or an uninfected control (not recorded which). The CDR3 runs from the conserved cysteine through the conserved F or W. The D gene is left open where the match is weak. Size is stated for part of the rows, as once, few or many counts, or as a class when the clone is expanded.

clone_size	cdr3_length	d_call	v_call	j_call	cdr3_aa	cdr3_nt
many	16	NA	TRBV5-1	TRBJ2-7	CASSSASGLATYEQYF	TGCGCCAGCAGCTCGGCCTCGGGACTGGCGACCTACGAGCAGTACTTC
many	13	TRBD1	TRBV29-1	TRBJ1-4	CSVQGQMFEKLFF	TGCAGCGTGCAGGGACAGATGTTTGAAAAACTGTTTTTT
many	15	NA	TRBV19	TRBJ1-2	CASSIDSSGTGGYTF	TGTGCCAGTAGTATAGATTCTAGTGGGACTGGTGGCTACACCTTC
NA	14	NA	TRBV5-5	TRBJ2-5	CASSLPGFQETQYF	TGTGCCAGCAGCTTGCCGGGATTTCAAGAGACCCAGTACTTC
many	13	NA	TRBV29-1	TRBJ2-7	CSVAGGPFYEQYF	TGCAGCGTTGCGGGCGGACCCTTCTACGAGCAGTACTTC
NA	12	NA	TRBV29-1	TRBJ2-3	CSVEVVADTQYF	TGCAGCGTTGAAGTAGTTGCGGATACGCAGTATTTT
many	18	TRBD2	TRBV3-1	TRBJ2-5	CASSRPGLAGPFKETQYF	TGTGCCAGCAGCCGCCCGGGACTAGCGGGCCCCTTTAAAGAGACCCAGTACTTC
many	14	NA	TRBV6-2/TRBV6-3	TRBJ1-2	CASSYPDSPMGYTF	TGTGCCAGCAGTTACCCAGACAGCCCTATGGGCTACACCTTC
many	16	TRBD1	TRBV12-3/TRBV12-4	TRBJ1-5	CASSPRTGTSNQPQHF	TGTGCCAGCAGTCCAAGGACAGGGACCAGCAATCAGCCCCAGCATTTT
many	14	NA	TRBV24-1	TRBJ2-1	CATGDRDRTNEQFF	TGTGCCACCGGGGACCGGGACCGGACCAATGAGCAGTTCTTC
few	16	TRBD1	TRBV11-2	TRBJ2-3	CASSLVYRQGSDTQYF	TGTGCCAGCAGCTTAGTGTATCGACAGGGATCAGATACGCAGTATTTT
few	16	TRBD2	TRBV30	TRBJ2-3	CAWSKSAGGRPDTQYF	TGTGCCTGGTCAAAATCAGCGGGGGGTCGGCCAGATACGCAGTATTTT
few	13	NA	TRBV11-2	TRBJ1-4	CASSQIRDEKLFF	TGTGCCAGCAGCCAGATAAGGGATGAAAAACTGTTTTTT
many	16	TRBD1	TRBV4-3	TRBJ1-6	CASSRGDRAGNSPLHF	TGCGCCAGCAGCCGAGGGGACAGGGCAGGGAATTCACCCCTCCACTTT
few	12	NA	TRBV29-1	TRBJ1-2	CSLGKGSSGYTF	TGCAGCCTGGGAAAAGGGTCGAGCGGCTACACCTTC
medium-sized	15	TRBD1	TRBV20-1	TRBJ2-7	CSARAPDRAFYEQYF	TGCAGTGCTAGGGCCCCCGACAGGGCCTTTTACGAGCAGTACTTC
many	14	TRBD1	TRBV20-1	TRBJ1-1	CSAPRGTGPTEAFF	TGCAGTGCTCCTAGGGGGACAGGCCCCACTGAAGCTTTCTTT
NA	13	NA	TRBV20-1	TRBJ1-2	CSATSGTSYGYTF	TGCAGTGCTACCTCCGGGACAAGTTATGGCTACACCTTC
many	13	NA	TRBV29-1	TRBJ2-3	CSVSQLSTDTQYF	TGCAGCGTGTCTCAATTAAGCACAGATACGCAGTATTTT
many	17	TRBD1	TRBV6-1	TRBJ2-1	CAIHPGIRGSSYNEQFF	TGTGCCATCCATCCGGGGATCAGGGGGAGCTCCTACAATGAGCAGTTCTTC
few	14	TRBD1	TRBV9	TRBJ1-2	CASSAPTGDYGYTF	TGTGCCAGCAGCGCACCAACAGGGGACTATGGCTACACCTTC
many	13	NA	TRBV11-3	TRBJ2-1	CASSLRHNNEQFF	TGTGCCAGCAGCTTACGACACAACAATGAGCAGTTCTTC
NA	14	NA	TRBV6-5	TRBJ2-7	CASRYGGSSREQYF	TGTGCCAGCCGGTATGGCGGAAGCAGTCGTGAGCAGTACTTC
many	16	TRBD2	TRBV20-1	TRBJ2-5	CSASTWTRARQETQYF	TGCAGTGCTAGTACGTGGACTAGAGCTAGGCAAGAGACCCAGTACTTC
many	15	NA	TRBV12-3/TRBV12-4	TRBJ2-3	CASSPQGGRTDTQYF	TGTGCCAGCAGCCCACAGGGAGGAAGAACAGATACGCAGTATTTT
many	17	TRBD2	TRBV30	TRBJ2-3	CAWSTGLGGPNTDTQYF	TGTGCCTGGAGCACCGGACTAGGAGGCCCGAACACAGATACGCAGTATTTT
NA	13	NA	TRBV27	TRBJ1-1	CASFIGGGTEAFF	TGTGCCAGCTTCATCGGCGGGGGGACTGAAGCTTTCTTT
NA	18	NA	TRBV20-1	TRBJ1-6	CSARDGRGFIVPNSPLHF	TGCAGTGCTAGAGATGGTCGGGGCTTCATAGTTCCTAATTCACCCCTCCACTTT
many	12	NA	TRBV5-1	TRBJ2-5	CASSLDQETQYF	TGTGCCAGCAGCTTAGACCAAGAGACCCAGTACTTC
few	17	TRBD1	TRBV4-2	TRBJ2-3	CASSQAGTGDYTDTQYF	TGTGCCAGCAGCCAAGCCGGGACAGGGGATTACACAGATACGCAGTATTTT